The clone carrying this T cell receptor (beta chain) was recorded at least ten times. Its specificity is not known. The 5'RACE method, run with constant-segment primers, produced TCR alpha and TCR beta cDNA libraries (carrying sample barcodes and UMIs). MiXCR, applied by TCRdb to the 5' RACE reads, yields one record per CDR3 protein. This sample has nearly 40,000 distinct CDR3 sequences, with 5.5% to 7% found just once. The source of the sample is a study of T-cell memory formation after mild COVID-19. The overall study: TCR clusters mostly belonged to single donors. The study's findings and limits: Contracting clones from day 15 to 85 showed balanced CD4/CD8; later expanders favored CD4+. For second-wave clones that peaked at day 37, SARS-CoV-2 specificity went unverified.

V shed 5 bases and J shed 2 bases, with 14 bases lying between them. Germline-derived CDR1 and CDR2 are SEHNR and FQNEAQ (reference sequence). CDR3 size: 15 residues. This clonotype originated in an adult who had mild COVID-19 (a few samples of this study predate the infection). Cell type and time point are not known. What was sequenced was PBMCs or a T cell subset sorted from them (not recorded which). The J gene is TRBJ2-3, the V gene TRBV7-9; possibly TRBD2 for D (6 bases). The CDR3 here is CASSPVSGYTDTQYF. The CDR3 DNA is TGTGCCAGCAGCCCTGTTAGCGGCTACACAGATACGCAGTATTTT.